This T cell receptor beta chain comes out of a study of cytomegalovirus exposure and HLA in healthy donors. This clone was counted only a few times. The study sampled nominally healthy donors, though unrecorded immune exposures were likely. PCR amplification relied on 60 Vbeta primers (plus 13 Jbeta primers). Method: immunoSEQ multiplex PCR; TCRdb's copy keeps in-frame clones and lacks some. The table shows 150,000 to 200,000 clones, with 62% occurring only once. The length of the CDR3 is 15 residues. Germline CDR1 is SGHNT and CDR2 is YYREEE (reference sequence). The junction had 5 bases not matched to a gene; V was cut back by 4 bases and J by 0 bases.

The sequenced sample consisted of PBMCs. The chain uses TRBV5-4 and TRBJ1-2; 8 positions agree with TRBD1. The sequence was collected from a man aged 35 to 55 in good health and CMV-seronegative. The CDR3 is CASSPGGLANYGYTF. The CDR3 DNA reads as TGTGCCAGCAGCCCAGGGGGCCTGGCTAACTATGGCTACACCTTC.